The present T cell receptor (beta chain) was sequenced within a study of shared clonotypes between healthy human individuals. The CDR3 length is 16 residues. The V end was cut by 3 bases, the J end by 9 bases, with 19 bases between. Germline CDR1 SGHDT, CDR2 YYEEEE. Findings and limits, study-wide: It was only blood that was sampled, and tissue repertoires likely differ.

Turning to this clone: Its antigen remains unidentified.

Measured with immunoSEQ multiplex PCR; TCRdb has only the in-frame clones, and not every one. Of more than 2,000,000 clones in the sample, around nine tenths were seen once. The sequencing sample was made of naive CD4+ T cells sorted from blood. Noted subset: CD45RA+ positively selected. The chain combines TRBV5-6 with TRBJ1-6; TRBD1 might be the D (6 bases). The receptor's source is a man aged 18 to 30 in good health. The CDR3 loop reads CASSSKTTGYRSPLHF. The CDR3, as DNA: TGTGCCAGCAGCTCCAAGACGACAGGTTACCGTTCACCCCTCCACTTT. The full variable domain, rest sourced from reference TRBV5-6 and TRBJ1-6, is DAGVTQSPTHLIKTRGQQVTLRCSPKSGHDTVSWYQQALGQGPQFIFQYYEEEERQRGNFPDRFSGHQFPNYSSELNVNALLLGDSALYLCASSSKTTGYRSPLHFGNGTRLTVT.